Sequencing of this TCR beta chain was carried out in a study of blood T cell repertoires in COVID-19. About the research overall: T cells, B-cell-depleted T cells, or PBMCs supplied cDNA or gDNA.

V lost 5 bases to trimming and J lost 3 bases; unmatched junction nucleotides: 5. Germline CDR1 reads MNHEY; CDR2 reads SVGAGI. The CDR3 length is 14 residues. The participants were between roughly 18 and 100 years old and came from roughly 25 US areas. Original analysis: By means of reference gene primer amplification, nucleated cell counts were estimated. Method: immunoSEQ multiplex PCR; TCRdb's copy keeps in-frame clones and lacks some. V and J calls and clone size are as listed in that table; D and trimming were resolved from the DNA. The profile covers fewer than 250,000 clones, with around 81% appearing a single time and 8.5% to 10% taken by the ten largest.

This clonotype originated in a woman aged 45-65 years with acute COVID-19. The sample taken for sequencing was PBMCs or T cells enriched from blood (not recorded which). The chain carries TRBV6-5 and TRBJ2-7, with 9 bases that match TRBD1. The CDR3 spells CASSRTGASYEQYF. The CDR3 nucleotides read TGTGCCAGCAGTCGGACAGGGGCCAGCTACGAGCAGTACTTC.